One sample yielded the 29 T cell receptor beta chains listed below, sequenced in a study of vaccination and CD4 T cells after COVID-19 (dated by TCRdb to 2022 to 2024). The time point tag for this specimen amounts to: late sampling 161 to 241 days after vaccination in a few convalescent patients. Library creation used PCR. Sequencing relied on an Illumina iSeq 100. TCRdb reanalyzed the raw reads on its own, using fastp at Q25 for trimming and MiXCR for clone calling, and kept in-frame beta chains. Rows are unified per CDR3 protein, each entry keeping the most common DNA and genes. The sample table contains approximately 40,000 distinct CDR3 sequences; only one count was recorded for about 34% of them. About 5.3% of the sample goes to the ten largest clones. Source: CD4+ T cells from blood, taken about 7 months after SARS-CoV-2 vaccination. The receptors were sampled from a human donor who had recovered from COVID-19.

This rearrangement joins TRBV7-2 to TRBJ2-4; either TRBD1 or TRBD2 may fit D (5 bases each). This CDR3 comprises 16 residues. Germline CDR1 and CDR2: SGHTA and FQGNSA. Trimming shortened V by 5 bases and J by 0 bases, and 14 bases separated the two germline ends. The CDR3: CASSQMGVSAKNIQYF. CDR3 nucleotide sequence: TGTGCCAGCAGCCAGATGGGGGTTTCAGCCAAAAACATTCAGTACTTC.

The V call is TRBV5-1, the J call TRBJ1-1, with 9 bases that match TRBD1. Looked up from germline, CDR1 is SGHRS and CDR2 is YFSETQ. This CDR3 is 13 amino acids long. V lost 3 bases, J lost 5 bases, and 2 bases stayed unmatched. CDR3 in DNA: TGCGCCAGCAGCTGGACAGGGGAGACTGAAGCTTTCTTT. It yields the protein CASSWTGETEAFF.

The rearrangement uses TRBV15 and TRBJ2-7; perhaps TRBD2 as D (6 bases). The CDR3 contains 14 residues. The germline V gene has CDR1 LNHNV and CDR2 YYDKDF (reference sequence). V lost 3 bases and J lost 1, with 10 bases in between. The CDR3 region is CATSSGTYSYEQYF. DNA for the CDR3: TGTGCCACCAGCAGTGGGACTTATTCCTACGAGCAGTACTTC.

The sample holds a few counts of this clonotype. CDR3 in amino acids: CASRKPSGRALNEQFF. The CDR3 DNA reads TGTGCCAGCAGAAAGCCTAGCGGGAGGGCCCTCAATGAGCAGTTCTTC. The chain combines TRBV7-9 with TRBJ2-1, with 12 bases lining up with TRBD2. Germline V CDR1 and CDR2: SEHNR, FQNEAQ (reference sequence). The V gene end was trimmed by 6 bases and the J gene end by 6 bases; junction bases not matched to a gene: 9. There are 16 residues in the CDR3.

The V call is TRBV5-6, the J call TRBJ2-5; no clear D gene. This CDR3 contains 11 residues. The germline V and J ends were trimmed by 2 bases and 1 base, with 0 bases remaining between them. Germline V gives CDR1 SGHDT, CDR2 YYEEEE. In DNA, the CDR3 is TGTGCCAGCAGCTTCCAAGAGACCCAGTACTTC. Translated: CASSFQETQYF.

This sequence joins TRBV4-1 and TRBJ1-2, with a tentative D call TRBD1 (6 bases). From germline, CDR1 is MGHRA and CDR2 YSYEKL. Trimming removed 0 bases from V and 4 bases from J, with 9 bases in between. The CDR3 is made up of 14 amino acids. The CDR3 sequence: CASSQEEDSYGYTF. CDR3 nucleotide sequence: TGCGCCAGCAGCCAAGAAGAGGACAGCTATGGCTACACCTTC.

The rearrangement joins TRBV20-1 to TRBJ1-3; D unclear. With 3 bases removed from V and 4 bases from J, the gap between germline ends came to 19 bases. This CDR3 region has 16 residues. Germline assignment: CDR1 DFQATT and CDR2 SNEGSKA (reference sequence). The CDR3 nucleotides read TGCAGTGCTAGTTCGGCAGCCCGGCCGGGGGGAAACACCATATATTTT. Protein: CSASSAARPGGNTIYF.

As for this clonotype: One base away lies a much larger clone, so this may be a sequencing read error. The chain has TRBV6-1 and TRBJ1-1; D gene unclear. V was trimmed by 6 bases and J by 0 bases, leaving 11 bases between them. CDR1 is MNHNS, CDR2 SASEGT, per germline. The CDR3 extends over 14 amino acids. CDR3 sequence (DNA): TGTGCCAGCAGCATCACGGATCTGAACACTGAAGCTTTCTTT. Its translation is CASSITDLNTEAFF.

The chain has TRBV5-1 and TRBJ2-7; tentatively, D is TRBD1 (6 bases). Germline CDR1 SGHRS, CDR2 YFSETQ. V lost 6 bases, J lost 3 bases, and 16 bases lay in between. The CDR3 sequence is 14 residues long. In DNA, the CDR3 is TGCGCCAGCAACCCAGGGGATAATTACTACGAGCAGTACTTC. Amino acids: CASNPGDNYYEQYF.

V gene TRBV29-1 combines with J gene TRBJ2-3; the D call may be TRBD1 or TRBD2 (6 bases each). The CDR3 spans 15 residues. CDR1 is SQVTM and CDR2 is ANQGSEA in the germline V gene. Trimming removed 6 bases at V and 4 bases at J, with 20 bases between. CDR3 amino acids: CSVSLEGGPPDTQYF. In nucleotides, the CDR3 is TGCAGCGTGTCGCTCGAGGGGGGTCCACCAGATACGCAGTATTTT.

This chain connects TRBV7-9 to TRBJ2-7; possibly TRBD1 for D (6 bases). V was clipped by 5 bases and J by 3 bases, with 8 bases between them. Germline V gene data show CDR1 as SEHNR and CDR2 as FQNEAQ (reference sequence). The CDR3 extends over 12 amino acids. As DNA, the CDR3 is TGTGCCAGCAGCGTGGACAGCTACGAGCAGTACTTC. This codes for CASSVDSYEQYF.

This clonotype occurred a few times. The V call is TRBV21-1, the J call TRBJ1-1. TRBV21-1 is shown as a pseudogene. CDR3 length: 12 amino acids. In DNA, the CDR3 is TGTGCCAGCAGCAAACAGAACACTGAAGCTTTCTTT. Amino acids: CASSKQNTEAFF.

This clonotype was counted between two and nine times. The V and J genes are TRBV27 and TRBJ2-1, with unresolved D. Trimming took 8 bases from V and 11 from J, leaving 16 bases between them. The CDR3 spans 12 residues. The germline V gene has CDR1 MNHEY and CDR2 SMNVEV (reference sequence). The DNA of the CDR3 is TGTGCCAGCGGACCTTGGGAAGGAAAGCAGTTCTTC. Translating gives CASGPWEGKQFF.

This clonotype appeared a few times. V usage is TRBV7-8 and J usage is TRBJ2-1; no clear D. The CDR3 has 15 amino acids. Per the germline V gene, CDR1 is SGHVS and CDR2 is FQNEAQ. V lost 0 bases, J lost 7 bases, and 13 bases lay in between. CDR3 region: CASSLAVPGRNEQFF. DNA for the CDR3: TGTGCCAGCAGCTTAGCGGTTCCGGGTAGGAATGAGCAGTTCTTC. Full variable domain (remainder filled in from reference TRBV7-8 and TRBJ2-1): GAGVSQSPRYKVAKRGQDVALRCDPISGHVSLFWYQQALGQGPEFLTYFQNEAQLDKSGLPSDRFFAERPEGSVSTLKIQRTQQEDSAVYLCASSLAVPGRNEQFFGPGTRLTVL.

The chain recombines TRBV29-1 with TRBJ2-7; D unresolved. V lost 6 bases, J lost 1 base, and 19 bases lay in between. Per germline, CDR1 SQVTM and CDR2 ANQGSEA. This CDR3 spans 15 amino acids. CDR3 coding DNA: TGCAGCGTGGTGCTGACTCTTAAGCCTTCCTACGAGCAGTACTTC. Amino acid sequence: CSVVLTLKPSYEQYF.

In its sample, this clonotype was seen a few times. The chain is built from TRBV7-8 and TRBJ2-2; 8 nucleotides match TRBD1. CDR3 length equals 18 residues. CDR1 is SGHVS, CDR2 FQNEAQ, per germline. V lost 5 bases to trimming and J lost 0 bases; unmatched junction nucleotides: 11. The CDR3 DNA follows: TGTGCCAGCAGCCGCCGTAGGACAGGGATCTCGAACACCGGGGAGCTGTTTTTT. Its translation: CASSRRRTGISNTGELFF.

This clonotype turned up a few times. The V and J genes are TRBV7-9 and TRBJ1-3; D gene uncertain. Trimming pared 1 base from V and 4 bases from J, leaving 5 bases between. The CDR3 is 13 residues long. Germline-derived CDR1 and CDR2 are SEHNR and FQNEAQ (reference sequence). CDR3 protein: CASSLGQGNTIYF. The CDR3 DNA reads as TGTGCCAGCAGCTTAGGCCAGGGAAACACCATATATTTT.

A few counts support this clonotype. CDR3 nucleotides: TGTGCCAGCAGCTTAGTGCGGACTAGCGGGTTAGGCTACGAGCAGTACTTC. It encodes CASSLVRTSGLGYEQYF. The chain couples TRBV7-8 to TRBJ2-7; 11 bases fit TRBD2. Germline V gene data show CDR1 as SGHVS and CDR2 as FQNEAQ. CDR3 size: 17 residues. The ends lost 1 base at V and 3 bases at J; junction bases unmatched: 8.

The chain has TRBV6-2 or TRBV6-3 and TRBJ2-5, with D possibly being TRBD2 (6 bases). CDR1 and CDR2 from the germline V gene are MNHEY and SVGEGT. The CDR3 is 19 residues long. Trimming pared 2 bases from V and 0 bases from J, leaving 22 bases between. CDR3 sequence (DNA): TGTGCCAGCAGTTACCCCAGGAAAGGACTACCCTGGGACCAAGAGACCCAGTACTTC. Protein sequence: CASSYPRKGLPWDQETQYF.

The J gene is TRBJ2-7, the V gene TRBV7-9; 8 bases agree with TRBD1. Germline CDR1 SEHNR, CDR2 FQNEAQ (reference sequence). This CDR3 has 14 amino acids. With 5 bases clipped from V and 2 bases from J, the junction kept 5 bases outside the gene matches. The CDR3 loop is CASSRQGLTYEQYF. As DNA, the CDR3 is TGTGCCAGCAGCCGACAGGGGCTAACCTACGAGCAGTACTTC.

The rearrangement uses TRBV9 and TRBJ2-3; TRBD2 aligns across 11 bases. This CDR3 comprises 17 residues. Trimming took 0 bases from V and 1 from J; bases not matched to a gene: 4. The V gene's germline CDR1 is SGDLS and CDR2 YYNGEE. The CDR3 region is CASSVAQGLAGTDTQYF. For the CDR3, the DNA is TGTGCCAGCAGCGTAGCGCAGGGACTAGCGGGCACAGATACGCAGTATTTT.

The CDR3 sequence: CASSEARGGIAFYGYTF. CDR3 in DNA: TGTGCCAGCAGTGAAGCGAGGGGGGGTATAGCCTTCTATGGCTACACCTTC. The chain links TRBV6-1 to TRBJ1-2; TRBD1 is a possible D gene (6 bases). The CDR3 length is 17 residues. Germline CDR1 MNHNS, CDR2 SASEGT. Between the trimmed V and J ends, which lost 0 bases and 4 bases, there was a span of 18 bases.

This chain connects TRBV20-1 to TRBJ1-1; 8 nucleotides agree with TRBD1. The CDR3 is 14 amino acids. V shed 4 bases, J shed 5 bases, and the junction held 9 bases outside the gene matches. Germline values: CDR1 DFQATT, CDR2 SNEGSKA (reference sequence). CDR3 nucleotides: TGCAGTGCTAAACGACAGGGGAGCAGGACTGAAGCTTTCTTT. Translating it yields CSAKRQGSRTEAFF.

The chain carries TRBV20-1 and TRBJ1-3; D is uncertain. Trimming shortened V by 3 bases and J by 9 bases, and 15 bases separated the two germline ends. CDR1 DFQATT and CDR2 SNEGSKA come from the germline V gene (reference sequence). This CDR3 is 13 amino acids long. The CDR3 DNA sequence: TGCAGTGCTAGCCCATCAAGTTGGGGCACCATATATTTT. As protein: CSASPSSWGTIYF.

The chain has TRBV5-1 and TRBJ1-2, with 12 bases fitting TRBD1. V was clipped by 1 base and J by 3 bases; unmatched bases: 7. The CDR3 loop spans 17 amino acids. Germline CDR1 and CDR2: SGHRS and YFSETQ. In DNA, the CDR3 is TGCGCCAGCAGCTTGACCGGGACAGGGGGCGAGGACTATGGCTACACCTTC. Amino acids: CASSLTGTGGEDYGYTF. Full variable domain (rest looked up from reference TRBV5-1 and TRBJ1-2): KAGVTQTPRYLIKTRGQQVTLSCSPISGHRSVSWYQQTPGQGLQFLFEYFSETQRNKGNFPGRFSGRQFSNSRSEMNVSTLELGDSALYLCASSLTGTGGEDYGYTFGSGTRLTVV.

CDR3: CASTLGYEQFF. As DNA, the CDR3 is TGTGCCAGCACCTTAGGGTATGAGCAGTTCTTC. This chain links TRBV27 with TRBJ2-1; unclear D gene. The germline V and J ends were trimmed by 7 bases and 8 bases, with 9 bases remaining between them. The V gene's germline CDR1 is MNHEY and CDR2 SMNVEV (reference sequence). CDR3 length equals 11 residues.

The V gene is TRBV4-2, the J gene TRBJ1-6; D ambiguous. This CDR3 spans 18 amino acids. Trimming shortened V by 0 bases and J by 0 bases, and 12 bases separated the two germline ends. CDR1 LGHNA and CDR2 YNFKEQ come from the germline V gene. The CDR3 loop reads CASSQDAYGSSYNSPLHF. As DNA, the CDR3 is TGTGCCAGCAGCCAAGATGCCTACGGTAGCTCCTATAATTCACCCCTCCACTTT.

This clonotype was detected a few times. The V call is TRBV20-1, the J call TRBJ2-3; 11 nucleotides align to TRBD1. Germline V gene lookup returns CDR1 DFQATT and CDR2 SNEGSKA (reference sequence). The CDR3 contains 15 residues. V lost 4 bases, J lost 2 bases, and 5 bases stayed unmatched. The CDR3 bases are TGCAGTGCTACTAGGACAGGGGGCATCACAGATACGCAGTATTTT. Its translation: CSATRTGGITDTQYF.

This chain links TRBV7-9 with TRBJ2-7, with TRBD2 as a possible D gene (6 bases). V was clipped by 4 bases and J by 2 bases, with 9 bases between them. The V gene's germline CDR1 is SEHNR and CDR2 FQNEAQ (reference sequence). This CDR3 spans 13 amino acids. As DNA, the CDR3 is TGTGCCAGCAGCTCCTCTAGCGCCTACGAGCAGTACTTC. Residues: CASSSSSAYEQYF. Full variable domain (remainder filled in from reference TRBV7-9 and TRBJ2-7): DTGVSQNPRHKITKRGQNVTFRCDPISEHNRLYWYRQTLGQGPEFLTYFQNEAQLEKSRLLSDRFSAERPKGSFSTLEIQRTEQGDSAMYLCASSSSSAYEQYFGPGTRLTVT.